The clone carrying this TCR beta chain was seen a few times. Its antigen is undetermined. The CDR3 is made up of 15 amino acids. Per the germline V gene, CDR1 is MNHEY and CDR2 is SVGAGI. With 2 bases clipped from V and 9 bases from J, the junction kept 6 bases outside the gene matches. Graft tissue processing released intraepithelial and lamina propria lymphocytes. TCRdb's table, derived via immunoSEQ multiplex PCR, lists solely in-frame clones and lacks some. This sample has 15,000 to 25,000 clones, with 65% to 85% found just once. The source of the sample is a study of graft-versus-host responses after intestinal transplantation. On the study more broadly: Transplants were multivisceral, liver-intestinal, or isolated intestinal. After anti-thymocyte globulin induction, recipients took tacrolimus and steroids for 3 to 4 years.

Overall study findings and caveats: With peak circulating GvH clone levels came an association with early post-transplant HvG declines. Recipient bone marrow held GvH clones, some seen earlier in ileum or blood.

This chain joins TRBV6-5 and TRBJ1-6, with 8 bases lining up with TRBD1. Source: ileum tissue, taken around 20 days after intestinal transplant. The TCR was taken from a human patient who received an intestinal transplant, so some T cells may come from the graft donor. The CDR3 protein is CASSYGTGGSSPLHF. The CDR3 DNA is TGTGCCAGCAGTTACGGTACAGGGGGTTCTTCACCCCTCCACTTT.